Reported below is one T cell receptor (beta chain). This specimen belongs to a study of control samples from healthy donors and cancer patients. TCRdb's copy holds only in-frame clones and misses some; the assay was immunoSEQ multiplex PCR. The sample lists approximately 170,000 clones; about 94% were seen once. The CDR3 has 13 residues. The V gene end was trimmed by 3 bases and the J gene end by 6 bases; junction bases not matched to a gene: 5. This rearrangement joins TRBV12-3 or TRBV12-4 to TRBJ2-7; TRBD1 matches at 7 bases. Sequencing was done on a sample of blood. The clonotype comes from a woman aged 60-70 years in good health. The CDR3 nucleotides read TGTGCCAGCAGTTTCGACAGGGTGAGCGAGCAGTACTTC. It specifies CASSFDRVSEQYF.